A selection of T cell receptor beta chains follows, all from one sample in a study of T cell responses to AZD1222 COVID-19 vaccine. Sequencing was performed with immunoSEQ multiplex PCR; in TCRdb, only in-frame clones are kept and a portion is missing. Of about 180,000 clones listed, approximately 90% are singletons. The sample was peripheral blood, taken on day 0 of AZD1222 vaccination. Receptors originate from an adult in good health. CDR3s include the opening cysteine and the closing phenylalanine or tryptophan. Fields, in order: J gene, V gene, D gene, clone size, CDR3 protein, CDR3 DNA. D genes are given only for firm matches. Only some rows state a clone size, as once, few, many or a class for expanded clones.

j_call: TRBJ2-7
v_call: TRBV27
d_call: -
clone_size: -
cdr3_aa: CASRRAYQGGSYEQYF
cdr3_nt: TGTGCCAGCAGGCGAGCTTACCAGGGGGGCTCCTACGAGCAGTACTTC

j_call: TRBJ1-6
v_call: TRBV5-1
d_call: -
clone_size: -
cdr3_aa: CASGTGDEGNNSPLHF
cdr3_nt: TGCGCCAGCGGCACGGGCGACGAGGGAAACAATTCACCCCTCCACTTT

j_call: TRBJ1-2
v_call: TRBV4-3
d_call: -
clone_size: many
cdr3_aa: CASSQDLNNYGYTF
cdr3_nt: TGCGCCAGCAGCCAAGATCTGAATAACTATGGCTACACCTTC

j_call: TRBJ2-2
v_call: TRBV6-5
d_call: TRBD1
clone_size: -
cdr3_aa: CASSPDRVNGELFF
cdr3_nt: TGTGCCAGCAGCCCCGACAGGGTGAACGGGGAGCTGTTTTTT

j_call: TRBJ2-2
v_call: TRBV7-7
d_call: TRBD2
clone_size: once
cdr3_aa: CASSLPKRGNTGELFF
cdr3_nt: TGTGCTAGCAGCTTACCAAAGCGGGGGAACACCGGGGAGCTGTTTTTT

j_call: TRBJ1-5
v_call: TRBV28
d_call: -
clone_size: -
cdr3_aa: CASSDSNQPQHF
cdr3_nt: TGTGCCAGCAGTGACAGCAATCAGCCCCAGCATTTT

j_call: TRBJ2-3
v_call: TRBV3-1/TRBV3-2
d_call: TRBD2
clone_size: -
cdr3_aa: CASSQRTSGGAKDTQYF
cdr3_nt: TGTGCCAGCAGCCAAAGGACTAGCGGGGGGGCTAAAGATACGCAGTATTTT

j_call: TRBJ1-3
v_call: TRBV29-1
d_call: -
clone_size: -
cdr3_aa: CSVGSGNTIYF
cdr3_nt: TGCAGCGTCGGCTCTGGAAACACCATATATTTT

j_call: TRBJ1-2
v_call: TRBV6-5
d_call: TRBD1
clone_size: -
cdr3_aa: CASSPRTGSPAGYTF
cdr3_nt: TGTGCCAGCAGTCCCCGGACAGGATCGCCCGCGGGCTACACCTTC

j_call: TRBJ1-2
v_call: TRBV3-1/TRBV3-2
d_call: -
clone_size: -
cdr3_aa: CASSQEGNYGYTF
cdr3_nt: TGTGCCAGCAGCCAAGAAGGGAACTATGGCTACACCTTC

j_call: TRBJ1-4
v_call: TRBV27
d_call: -
clone_size: -
cdr3_aa: CASSLFPLRQGTNEKLFF
cdr3_nt: TGTGCCAGCAGTTTATTTCCGTTGCGGCAAGGCACTAATGAAAAACTGTTTTTT

j_call: TRBJ2-3
v_call: TRBV14
d_call: -
clone_size: once
cdr3_aa: CASSQDYWYTQYF
cdr3_nt: TGTGCCAGCAGCCAAGATTATTGGTATACGCAGTATTTT

j_call: TRBJ2-1
v_call: TRBV14
d_call: -
clone_size: -
cdr3_aa: CASSQSGYEQFF
cdr3_nt: TGTGCCAGCAGCCAAAGCGGCTATGAGCAGTTCTTC

j_call: TRBJ1-5
v_call: TRBV6-5
d_call: -
clone_size: -
cdr3_aa: CASSYSIYQPQHF
cdr3_nt: TGTGCCAGCAGTTACTCGATTTATCAGCCCCAGCATTTT

j_call: TRBJ1-1
v_call: TRBV7-9
d_call: -
clone_size: -
cdr3_aa: CASSSRKGGYTEAFF
cdr3_nt: TGTGCCAGCAGCTCCCGCAAGGGGGGATACACTGAAGCTTTCTTT

j_call: TRBJ1-5
v_call: TRBV28
d_call: TRBD1
clone_size: few
cdr3_aa: CASSGQGGSNQPQHF
cdr3_nt: TGTGCCAGCAGTGGACAGGGGGGTAGTAATCAGCCCCAGCATTTT

j_call: TRBJ2-2
v_call: TRBV19
d_call: -
clone_size: -
cdr3_aa: CASSTLAGANTGELFF
cdr3_nt: TGTGCCAGTAGTACCCTTGCGGGGGCAAACACCGGGGAGCTGTTTTTT

j_call: TRBJ1-6
v_call: TRBV11-2
d_call: -
clone_size: -
cdr3_aa: CASSSRNSPLHF
cdr3_nt: TGTGCCAGCAGCTCACGGAATTCACCCCTCCACTTT

j_call: TRBJ1-4
v_call: TRBV6-5
d_call: TRBD1
clone_size: -
cdr3_aa: CASSGTGGINEKLFF
cdr3_nt: TGTGCCAGCAGCGGGACAGGGGGGATTAATGAAAAACTGTTTTTT

j_call: TRBJ1-1
v_call: TRBV7-9
d_call: -
clone_size: -
cdr3_aa: CASSLVQVRNTEAFF
cdr3_nt: TGTGCCAGCAGCTTAGTACAGGTTCGGAACACTGAAGCTTTCTTT

j_call: TRBJ2-7
v_call: TRBV5-5
d_call: -
clone_size: -
cdr3_aa: CASSLGRYSYEQYF
cdr3_nt: TGTGCCAGCAGCTTGGGACGGTACTCCTACGAGCAGTACTTC

j_call: TRBJ1-2
v_call: TRBV6-5
d_call: TRBD1
clone_size: -
cdr3_aa: CASSYSNVPGGDGYTF
cdr3_nt: TGTGCCAGCAGTTACTCGAACGTTCCAGGGGGCGATGGCTACACCTTC

j_call: TRBJ2-7
v_call: TRBV11-2
d_call: TRBD1
clone_size: -
cdr3_aa: CASSLGPGTGPYEQYF
cdr3_nt: TGTGCCAGCAGCTTAGGGCCCGGGACAGGCCCCTACGAGCAGTACTTC

j_call: TRBJ1-2
v_call: TRBV28
d_call: -
clone_size: -
cdr3_aa: CASSQGVYYGYTF
cdr3_nt: TGTGCCAGCAGTCAGGGAGTCTACTATGGCTACACCTTC

j_call: TRBJ2-7
v_call: TRBV4-2
d_call: TRBD2
clone_size: -
cdr3_aa: CASSQIGGGAHSYEQYF
cdr3_nt: TGTGCCAGCAGCCAAATTGGCGGGGGGGCCCACTCCTACGAGCAGTACTTC

j_call: TRBJ2-7
v_call: TRBV19
d_call: -
clone_size: -
cdr3_aa: CASSIPPTYEQYF
cdr3_nt: TGTGCCAGTAGTATACCGCCGACCTACGAGCAGTACTTC

j_call: TRBJ2-7
v_call: TRBV7-8
d_call: TRBD2
clone_size: -
cdr3_aa: CASSSPRLAAFYEQYF
cdr3_nt: TGTGCCAGCAGCTCCCCCCGACTAGCGGCCTTCTACGAGCAGTACTTC

j_call: TRBJ2-3
v_call: TRBV9
d_call: TRBD2
clone_size: -
cdr3_aa: CASDPAGTSGDRDTQYF
cdr3_nt: TGTGCCAGCGACCCCGCCGGGACTAGCGGGGATAGAGATACGCAGTATTTT

j_call: TRBJ1-2
v_call: TRBV19
d_call: -
clone_size: -
cdr3_aa: CASTWSGTQSYTF
cdr3_nt: TGTGCCAGTACTTGGTCAGGGACCCAGAGCTACACCTTC